A single sample is the source of the 7 T cell receptor beta chains below, sequenced in a study of T cells in Graves' hyperthyroidism and ophthalmopathy. Authors of the study amplified TCR beta CDR3 regions from RNA transcripts. Using the HTBI primer set, a first-round RT-PCR was run on the TCR CDR3. TCRdb ran MiXCR on the multiplex PCR reads and lists one entry per CDR3 protein. The repertoire holds about 400,000 distinct CDR3 sequences, under 15% seen once, with roughly 33% in the top ten. The specimen sequenced was blood. Source of these receptors: a woman aged 25 to 39 with Graves' hyperthyroidism.

The genes are TRBV25-1 and TRBJ1-2; D not resolved. Trimming removed 2 bases at V and 7 bases at J, with 14 bases between. CDR3 length equals 14 residues. Germline V CDR1 and CDR2: MGHDK, SYGVNS. The CDR3 sequence: CASSERGYRVGYTF. The CDR3 DNA reads as TGTGCCAGCAGTGAACGAGGGTACCGGGTTGGCTACACCTTC.

This clonotype was seen only a few times. V is TRBV20-1 and J is TRBJ2-7, with D unclear. This CDR3 has 12 amino acids. Trimming took off 3 bases at V and 0 bases at J, with 6 bases between the two ends. Germline loops: CDR1 DFQATT, CDR2 SNEGSKA (reference sequence). DNA for the CDR3: TGCAGTGCTAGCCAGGACTCCTACGAGCAGTACTTC. Its protein is CSASQDSYEQYF.

This chain joins TRBV29-1 and TRBJ2-3; TRBD1 matches at 8 bases. From germline, CDR1 is SQVTM and CDR2 ANQGSEA. With 7 bases clipped from V and 2 bases from J, the junction kept 14 bases outside the gene matches. This CDR3 spans 16 amino acids. Here the CDR3 DNA reads TGCAGCGCCGGATACAGGACAGGGAGAGTCACAGATACGCAGTATTTT. Translated, it gives CSAGYRTGRVTDTQYF.

The chain is built from TRBV12-3 or TRBV12-4 and TRBJ1-5; 8 bases match TRBD1. The ends lost 3 bases at V and 5 bases at J; junction bases unmatched: 9. This CDR3 has 16 amino acids. CDR3 protein: CASSFSTGGFHQPQHF. Written as DNA, the CDR3 is TGTGCCAGCAGTTTCAGTACAGGGGGTTTTCATCAGCCCCAGCATTTT.

This chain links TRBV5-5 with TRBJ2-5; D is possibly TRBD1 or TRBD2 (5 bases each). Germline V gene data show CDR1 as SGHKS and CDR2 as YYEKEE (reference sequence). The ends were cut back, 3 bases at V and 2 bases at J, with 20 bases in the middle. The CDR3 extends over 17 amino acids. CDR3 nucleotides: TGTGCCAGCAGCTCTCCCGATTTGGGGGACGGACAAGAGACCCAGTACTTC. This codes for CASSSPDLGDGQETQYF. Based on the CDR3 plus reference TRBV5-5 and TRBJ2-5, the full variable domain is DAGVTQSPTHLIKTRGQQVTLRCSPISGHKSVSWYQQVLGQGPQFIFQYYEKEERGRGNFPDRFSARQFPNYSSELNVNALLLGDSALYLCASSSPDLGDGQETQYFGPGTRLLVL.

Ten or more counts support this clonotype. The rearrangement links TRBV2 to TRBJ1-1; D is perhaps TRBD1 (6 bases). The length of the CDR3 is 13 residues. V lost 8 bases and J lost 1, with 11 bases in between. Germline CDR1 is SNHLY and CDR2 is FYNNEI. CDR3 in DNA: TGTGCCAGCGGGACAACGGCGAACACTGAAGCTTTCTTT. It is translated as CASGTTANTEAFF.

This clonotype was seen repeatedly, ten times or more. The chain couples TRBV20-1 to TRBJ2-5, with 14 bases matching TRBD2. This CDR3 spans 17 amino acids. CDR1 DFQATT and CDR2 SNEGSKA come from the germline V gene (reference sequence). The V segment lost 1 base and the J segment 5 bases; nucleotides outside the gene matches: 9. The CDR3 region is CSARGGLAGVYRETQYF. The CDR3 DNA is TGCAGTGCTAGAGGGGGACTAGCGGGAGTATACCGGGAGACCCAGTACTTC.